This is a list of T cell receptor beta chains from one sample in a study of OX40 agonist ivuxolimab in advanced cancers. Using immunoSEQ multiplex PCR, the repertoire was profiled, and TCRdb retains in-frame clones only, with some absent. Of about 79,000 clones listed, approximately 88% are singletons. Sequenced here: CD4+ or CD8+ T cells sorted from blood, sampled in a trial of the OX40 agonist ivuxolimab. These receptors originate from an adult with an advanced solid tumor such as melanoma, head and neck, liver or kidney cancer. CDR3s include the opening cysteine and the closing phenylalanine or tryptophan. A D gene is named only where the DNA matches it firmly. Expanded clones get a size class; other rows say once, few or many, or leave the size out.

>TRBV18|TRBD1|14|-|TRBJ2-1
TGTGCCAGCTCAATCGACAGGGCCCACAATGAGCAGTTCTTC
CASSIDRAHNEQFF
>TRBV7-3|-|15|-|TRBJ2-1
TGTGCCAGCAGCTTAGTTCCTAGCTCCTACAATGAGCAGTTCTTC
CASSLVPSSYNEQFF
>TRBV18|-|13|-|TRBJ1-4
TGTGCCAGCTCCAGGTCAACTAATGAAAAACTGTTTTTT
CASSRSTNEKLFF
>TRBV9|-|14|-|TRBJ2-5
TGTGCCAGCAGCGAACAATTTGGGGAGGAGACCCAGTACTTC
CASSEQFGEETQYF
>TRBV18|-|17|-|TRBJ1-3
TGTGCCAGCTCACCACCCGCGCAGGGAGCCTCTGGAAACACCATATATTTT
CASSPPAQGASGNTIYF
>TRBV7-2|TRBD2|15|few|TRBJ2-1
TGTGCCAGCAGCACGAGCGGGGGGCGAAACAATGAGCAGTTCTTC
CASSTSGGRNNEQFF
>TRBV4-2|-|13|-|TRBJ1-1
TGTGCCAGCGCGAAAAGGGGGGACACTGAAGCTTTCTTT
CASAKRGDTEAFF
>TRBV4-1|-|14|-|TRBJ2-7
TGCGCCAGCAGCCAGGAGAAAAAGAACTACGAGCAGTACTTC
CASSQEKKNYEQYF
>TRBV6-1|-|14|few|TRBJ2-7
TGTGCCAGCAGTCCATATCCGGATTCCTACGAGCAGTACTTC
CASSPYPDSYEQYF
>TRBV2|-|12|-|TRBJ2-7
TGTGCCAGCACGGAGGTCCGGGACATCTTCTACTTC
CASTEVRDIFYF
>TRBV10-2|-|12|-|TRBJ1-5
TGCGCCAGCAGTGGAGGAAATCAGCCCCAGCATTTT
CASSGGNQPQHF
>TRBV4-1|TRBD2|17|-|TRBJ2-2
TGCGCCAGCAGCCAAGGGGCGGCGGGAGGCCTCACCGGGGAGCTGTTTTTT
CASSQGAAGGLTGELFF
>TRBV29-1|TRBD2|14|-|TRBJ2-1
TGCAGCTTTTGGGGAAGCGGGATGATTAATGAGCAGTTCTTC
CSFWGSGMINEQFF
>TRBV25-1|-|16|-|TRBJ2-5
TGTGCCAGCAGTGAAGGCCAGGGCGGACTAATAGAGACCCAGTACTTC
CASSEGQGGLIETQYF
>TRBV6-1|-|15|-|TRBJ2-7
TGTGCCAGCAGTAAGACGGAGGGGGGCTACTACGAGCAGTACTTC
CASSKTEGGYYEQYF
>TRBV4-1|TRBD1|16|-|TRBJ2-1
TGCGCCAGCAGCCAAGTGGGACAGGGATTCTACAATGAGCAGTTCTTC
CASSQVGQGFYNEQFF
>TRBV5-1|-|14|-|TRBJ2-3
TGCGCCAGCAGCTTAGCCGATTTCACAGATACGCAGTATTTT
CASSLADFTDTQYF
>TRBV29-1|TRBD1|13|-|TRBJ1-2
TGCAGCGTGTCGACAGGGGTCGACTATGGCTACACCTTC
CSVSTGVDYGYTF
>TRBV5-1|-|15|-|TRBJ1-1
TGCGCCAGCAGCTTGGACGGGCGGAAAAACACTGAAGCTTTCTTT
CASSLDGRKNTEAFF
>TRBV15|TRBD1|14|few|TRBJ1-1
TGTGCCACCAACCGACCGGGACAGGGTACTGAAGCTTTCTTT
CATNRPGQGTEAFF
>TRBV7-2|-|13|-|TRBJ2-3
TGTGCCAGCAGCTTAACCGGTTCGGTTACGCAGTATTTT
CASSLTGSVTQYF
>TRBV5-4|-|13|-|TRBJ2-1
TGTGCCAGCAACACAAAGGATGACAGTGAGCAGTTCTTC
CASNTKDDSEQFF
>TRBV28|TRBD1|15|-|TRBJ2-1
TGTGCCACCAAGACAGGGTCCGACACCTACAATGAGCAGTTCTTC
CATKTGSDTYNEQFF
>TRBV13|TRBD2|15|-|TRBJ2-5
TGTGCCAGCAGCCGAGGGACTAGCGGGAGTAAGACCCAGTACTTC
CASSRGTSGSKTQYF
>TRBV5-6|-|16|-|TRBJ2-2
TGTGCCAGCAGCTTGATGGGAACGCCCATCCCCGGGGAGCTGTTTTTT
CASSLMGTPIPGELFF
>TRBV7-6|TRBD2|15|-|TRBJ2-7
TGTGCCAGCAGCCGAGTTGAGAGCGGGAGCTACGAGCAGTACTTC
CASSRVESGSYEQYF
>TRBV5-1|-|16|-|TRBJ2-2
TGCGCCAGCAGCACCACTAGCCCAGGGGACACCGGGGAGCTGTTTTTT
CASSTTSPGDTGELFF
>TRBV7-8|-|15|-|TRBJ2-6
TGTGCCAGCAGCTTGGCAGGGTCTGGGGCCAACGTCCTGACTTTC
CASSLAGSGANVLTF
>TRBV2|TRBD2|14|-|TRBJ2-7
TGTACCAGCAGTTGGACTAGCGGAACCTACGAGCAGTACTTC
CTSSWTSGTYEQYF
>TRBV21-1|-|18|-|TRBJ2-2
TGTGCCAGCAGCAAACTTTCAGCTAGCGGGAGTAACACCGGGGAGCTGTTTTTT
CASSKLSASGSNTGELFF
>TRBV5-1|TRBD1|15|-|TRBJ2-2
TGCGCCAGCAGCTCGACGGGACAGGAAACCGGGGAGCTGTTTTTT
CASSSTGQETGELFF
>TRBV6-1|TRBD1|15|-|TRBJ1-5
TGTGCCAGCAGTGAAGCGGGACAGACCTATCAGCCCCAGCATTTT
CASSEAGQTYQPQHF
>TRBV7-2|TRBD2|16|-|TRBJ2-1
TGTGCCAGCAGCTTAGCTCGGCTAGCGGGGGCCAATGAGCAGTTCTTC
CASSLARLAGANEQFF
>TRBV7-9|-|16|-|TRBJ2-5
TGTGCCAGCAGCTTAGGCGTCGCCGCCTCCCAAGAGACCCAGTACTTC
CASSLGVAASQETQYF
>TRBV29-1|TRBD1|15|few|TRBJ1-1
TGCAGCGCTACCGAGGGGACAGTTTTTGGCACTGAAGCTTTCTTT
CSATEGTVFGTEAFF
>TRBV5-6|-|14|-|TRBJ1-2
TGTGCCAGCAGCCCTGGCCTATTGGAGTATGGCTACACCTTC
CASSPGLLEYGYTF
>TRBV30|-|11|-|TRBJ1-1
TGTGCCTGGACCAAGAACACTGAAGCTTTCTTT
CAWTKNTEAFF
>TRBV2|-|13|-|TRBJ2-5
TGTGCCAGCAGTGATCGAGGTCAAGAGACCCAGTACTTC
CASSDRGQETQYF
>TRBV19|TRBD2|15|few|TRBJ2-3
TGTGCCAGTCGGAGACTAGCGGGAGGCACAGATACGCAGTATTTT
CASRRLAGGTDTQYF
>TRBV7-3|TRBD2|13|once|TRBJ2-1
TGTGCCAGCAGCCGGGGGGAGTACAATGAGCAGTTCTTC
CASSRGEYNEQFF
>TRBV29-1|-|11|-|TRBJ1-4
TGCAGCGGAGGGACATTTGAAAAACTGTTTTTT
CSGGTFEKLFF
>TRBV5-1|-|16|-|TRBJ1-2
TGCGCCAGCAGCTTGGCCAGCGGACCCACTAACTATGGCTACACCTTC
CASSLASGPTNYGYTF
>TRBV7-9|-|14|-|TRBJ1-1
TGTGCCAGCAGCTTAGGGGGCGCAAACACTGAAGCTTTCTTT
CASSLGGANTEAFF
>TRBV11-2|TRBD2|15|-|TRBJ2-1
TGTGCCAGCAGCTTAGGGTCGGGAGGGCCGCAAGAGCAGTTCTTC
CASSLGSGGPQEQFF
>TRBV7-9|-|16|-|TRBJ1-4
TGTGCCAGCAGCTTAGAAGCAGGGGTCTTGGGTGAAAAACTGTTTTTT
CASSLEAGVLGEKLFF
>TRBV29-1|-|13|-|TRBJ2-3
TGCAGCGTTGGAGCGGTAGGGACAGATACGCAGTATTTT
CSVGAVGTDTQYF
>TRBV5-1|-|16|-|TRBJ2-1
TGCGCCAGCAGCTTGGCCCGGGGAGTCTCCTACAATGAGCAGTTCTTC
CASSLARGVSYNEQFF
>TRBV19|-|13|-|TRBJ2-5
TGTGCCAGTAGTATGGGCAACCAAGAGACCCAGTACTTC
CASSMGNQETQYF
>TRBV19|TRBD2|12|-|TRBJ2-1
TGTGCCAGTAGTACCCAGCGGGAGGGGCAGTTCTTC
CASSTQREGQFF
>TRBV5-1|TRBD2|17|-|TRBJ2-3
TGCGCCAGCAGCTTGGGGCCGACTAGCGGGAGGACAGATACGCAGTATTTT
CASSLGPTSGRTDTQYF
>TRBV18|-|15|-|TRBJ2-2
TGTGCCAGCTACAACACGTTCGGGTACACCGGGGAGCTGTTTTTT
CASYNTFGYTGELFF
>TRBV30|-|13|-|TRBJ2-3
TGTGCCTTCCGGTTTATGGCCACAGATACGCAGTATTTT
CAFRFMATDTQYF
>TRBV6-1|TRBD2|15|-|TRBJ2-3
TGTGCCAGCAGAATGACTAGCGACCCCACAGATACGCAGTATTTT
CASRMTSDPTDTQYF
>TRBV6-1|-|14|-|TRBJ2-5
TGTGCCAGCATAGTGTTAGGGAGGTGGGAGACCCAGTACTTC
CASIVLGRWETQYF
>TRBV6-5|TRBD1|14|-|TRBJ2-7
TGTGCCAGCAGCCAAGAAGACAGGGGGCGCGAGCAGTACTTC
CASSQEDRGREQYF
>TRBV7-2|-|15|-|TRBJ2-1
TGTGCCAGCAACCCAGTCACAGCCAACTACAATGAGCAGTTCTTC
CASNPVTANYNEQFF
>TRBV30|-|12|few|TRBJ2-5
TGTGCCTGGAGTGTATGGCAAGAGACCCAGTACTTC
CAWSVWQETQYF
>TRBV6-1|TRBD2|18|-|TRBJ2-5
TGTGCCACAAGTGAACTACTTGGGACTAGCGGGATTCAAGAGACCCAGTACTTC
CATSELLGTSGIQETQYF
>TRBV28|-|15|-|TRBJ1-1
TGTGCCAGCAGCAATCAGGGGAGGGGGAACACTGAAGCTTTCTTT
CASSNQGRGNTEAFF
>TRBV2|-|14|-|TRBJ2-3
TGTGCCAGCAGTCCAAGGACAAGCACAGATACGCAGTATTTT
CASSPRTSTDTQYF